This is a list of T cell receptor beta chains from one sample in a study of blood T cell repertoires in COVID-19. Only in-frame clones appear in the TCRdb table, and some are missing; sequencing was by immunoSEQ multiplex PCR. Of around 260,000 clones detected, 80% to 85% appear once; the ten largest clones hold more than 15%. The sequencing sample was made of peripheral blood. The receptor set was obtained from a person aged 70 to 85 with COVID-19, enrolled during active disease. Both conserved end residues are part of each CDR3. The D gene is left open where the match is weak. The listing skips clone size in some rows; elsewhere it reads once, few, many or a size class.

d_call: .; v_call: TRBV7-2; j_call: TRBJ2-4; clone_size: once; cdr3_nt: TGTGCCAGCAGCTTAGATTCTGGGCCGTACATTCAGTACTTC; cdr3_aa: CASSLDSGPYIQYF
d_call: .; v_call: TRBV19; j_call: TRBJ2-7; clone_size: few; cdr3_nt: TGTGCCAGTAGTATAGGTCTCGAGCAGTACTTC; cdr3_aa: CASSIGLEQYF
d_call: .; v_call: TRBV6-5; j_call: TRBJ1-6; clone_size: once; cdr3_nt: TGTGCCAGCAGTTCGACAGTTAATTCACCCCTCCACTTT; cdr3_aa: CASSSTVNSPLHF
d_call: .; v_call: TRBV28; j_call: TRBJ2-7; clone_size: once; cdr3_nt: TGTGCCAGCAGTAAGCCAGGGGGGTGGGAGCAGTACTTC; cdr3_aa: CASSKPGGWEQYF
d_call: TRBD1; v_call: TRBV5-4; j_call: TRBJ2-5; clone_size: .; cdr3_nt: TGTGCCAGCAGCCCCTACTTGACAGGGCAGGGGGAGACCCAGTACTTC; cdr3_aa: CASSPYLTGQGETQYF
d_call: TRBD1; v_call: TRBV5-5; j_call: TRBJ1-2; clone_size: .; cdr3_nt: TGTGCCAGCAGCCAGAGACAGGGTAACTATGGCTACACCTTC; cdr3_aa: CASSQRQGNYGYTF
d_call: TRBD2; v_call: TRBV19; j_call: TRBJ2-1; clone_size: .; cdr3_nt: TGTGCCAGTAGTATAAGCGGGGGGGACTACAATGAGCAGTTCTTC; cdr3_aa: CASSISGGDYNEQFF
d_call: .; v_call: TRBV19; j_call: TRBJ1-1; clone_size: .; cdr3_nt: TGTGCCAGTAATAAGGCAGGGAACACTGAAGCTTTCTTT; cdr3_aa: CASNKAGNTEAFF
d_call: .; v_call: TRBV28; j_call: TRBJ2-7; clone_size: .; cdr3_nt: TGTGCCAGCAGTCCCTTGAGCCTCGCCGAGGGTTACGAGCAGTACTTC; cdr3_aa: CASSPLSLAEGYEQYF
d_call: .; v_call: TRBV5-1; j_call: TRBJ2-5; clone_size: .; cdr3_nt: TGCGCCAGCAGCTTGTCTCCGGGAAACCAAGAGACCCAGTACTTC; cdr3_aa: CASSLSPGNQETQYF
d_call: .; v_call: TRBV4-3; j_call: TRBJ2-3; clone_size: .; cdr3_nt: TGCGCCAGCAGCCAAGTACTCTTGGGCGCAGATACGCAGTATTTT; cdr3_aa: CASSQVLLGADTQYF
d_call: .; v_call: TRBV14; j_call: TRBJ2-7; clone_size: .; cdr3_nt: TGTGCCAGCAGCCTAGGAGCGGAGCAGTACTTC; cdr3_aa: CASSLGAEQYF
d_call: TRBD2; v_call: TRBV4-1; j_call: TRBJ2-3; clone_size: .; cdr3_nt: TGCGCCAGCAGCCAAGGCGCGGGAGCGGGCTACACAGATACGCAGTATTTT; cdr3_aa: CASSQGAGAGYTDTQYF
d_call: .; v_call: TRBV11-2; j_call: TRBJ2-2; clone_size: .; cdr3_nt: TGTGCCAGCAGCCTCAGACAGGTGGGGGACACCGGGGAGCTGTTTTTT; cdr3_aa: CASSLRQVGDTGELFF
d_call: .; v_call: TRBV1; j_call: TRBJ1-6; clone_size: .; cdr3_nt: TGCACCAGACTAAGAACAGGGTTAGGGTCACCCCTCCACTTT; cdr3_aa: CTRLRTGLGSPLHF
d_call: TRBD1; v_call: TRBV6-5; j_call: TRBJ2-7; clone_size: few; cdr3_nt: TGTGCCAGCACCAACCCGGGACAGAACTACGAGCAGTACTTC; cdr3_aa: CASTNPGQNYEQYF
d_call: .; v_call: TRBV10-3; j_call: TRBJ2-2; clone_size: .; cdr3_nt: TGTGCCACGACCGGGGGAGGACACGGGGAGCTGTTTTTT; cdr3_aa: CATTGGGHGELFF
d_call: TRBD1; v_call: TRBV7-2; j_call: TRBJ1-1; clone_size: few; cdr3_nt: TGTGCCAGCAGCCAACCGGGACAGGGGGAATTATCTCTGGCTTTCTTT; cdr3_aa: CASSQPGQGELSLAFF
d_call: TRBD1; v_call: TRBV27; j_call: TRBJ1-1; clone_size: .; cdr3_nt: TGTGCCAGCAGTCCGCCCGACAGGGTCGGAACTGAAGCTTTCTTT; cdr3_aa: CASSPPDRVGTEAFF
d_call: TRBD1; v_call: TRBV19; j_call: TRBJ2-1; clone_size: .; cdr3_nt: TGTGCCAGTAGTCCCGGACCAGGGGGCGTTGAGCAGTTCTTC; cdr3_aa: CASSPGPGGVEQFF
d_call: .; v_call: TRBV4-3; j_call: TRBJ2-5; clone_size: .; cdr3_nt: TGCGCCAGCAGCCAAGCCGGGGGTGGGGGTCGGGAGACCCAGTACTTC; cdr3_aa: CASSQAGGGGRETQYF
d_call: TRBD1; v_call: TRBV6-6; j_call: TRBJ2-2; clone_size: .; cdr3_nt: TGTGCCAGCAGAGAACCGGGACAGGGGCGAACCGGGGAGCTGTTTTTT; cdr3_aa: CASREPGQGRTGELFF
d_call: TRBD1; v_call: TRBV7-9; j_call: TRBJ2-2; clone_size: .; cdr3_nt: TGTGCCAGCAGCTTAGCCACAGGGGGTAATCGCGCCGGGGAGCTGTTTTTT; cdr3_aa: CASSLATGGNRAGELFF
d_call: TRBD2; v_call: TRBV5-4; j_call: TRBJ2-7; clone_size: .; cdr3_nt: TGTGCCAGCAGGTCGGGACTAGTTGACGAGCAGTACTTC; cdr3_aa: CASRSGLVDEQYF
d_call: TRBD1; v_call: TRBV7-9; j_call: TRBJ2-7; clone_size: .; cdr3_nt: TGTGCCAGCAGCTCGCCGGGACAGGACACCTACGAGCAGTACTTC; cdr3_aa: CASSSPGQDTYEQYF
d_call: .; v_call: TRBV5-4; j_call: TRBJ1-4; clone_size: .; cdr3_nt: TGTGCCAGCAGCTTAACAGCTAATGAAAAACTGTTTTTT; cdr3_aa: CASSLTANEKLFF
d_call: .; v_call: TRBV6-2/TRBV6-3; j_call: TRBJ2-2; clone_size: .; cdr3_nt: TGTGCCAGCAGTTACCCCCTAGCGATTTACACCGGGGAGCTGTTTTTT; cdr3_aa: CASSYPLAIYTGELFF
d_call: .; v_call: TRBV7-3; j_call: TRBJ1-6; clone_size: .; cdr3_nt: TGTGCCAGCAGCTCCACCAGACAAGCACATAATTCACCCCTCCACTTT; cdr3_aa: CASSSTRQAHNSPLHF
d_call: .; v_call: TRBV6-5; j_call: TRBJ2-6; clone_size: few; cdr3_nt: TGTGCCAGCAGTTACCTTTCCGGGGCTGGGGCCAACGTCCTGACTTTC; cdr3_aa: CASSYLSGAGANVLTF
d_call: TRBD2; v_call: TRBV19; j_call: TRBJ2-1; clone_size: .; cdr3_nt: TGTGCCAGTAGTTATTCAGCGGGGCGGGATGAGCAGTTCTTC; cdr3_aa: CASSYSAGRDEQFF
d_call: TRBD2; v_call: TRBV11-3; j_call: TRBJ2-3; clone_size: .; cdr3_nt: TGTGCCAGCAGCTTGCGGGAGCAGGCGTCAGATACGCAGTATTTT; cdr3_aa: CASSLREQASDTQYF
d_call: .; v_call: TRBV11-2; j_call: TRBJ1-5; clone_size: .; cdr3_nt: TGTGCCAGCAGCCCCTCGACAGGTACTCATCAGCCCCAGCATTTT; cdr3_aa: CASSPSTGTHQPQHF
d_call: TRBD2; v_call: TRBV5-1; j_call: TRBJ2-1; clone_size: .; cdr3_nt: TGCGCCAGCAGCCTAGGGACTAGCGGGGGGTCTGCTTCCTACAATGAGCAGTTCTTC; cdr3_aa: CASSLGTSGGSASYNEQFF
d_call: .; v_call: TRBV18; j_call: TRBJ1-6; clone_size: .; cdr3_nt: TGTGCCAGCTCAACATTACAGGGTTCAGGTTCACCCCTCCACTTT; cdr3_aa: CASSTLQGSGSPLHF
d_call: .; v_call: TRBV21-1; j_call: TRBJ2-7; clone_size: .; cdr3_nt: TGTGCCAGCAGCAAACCGCGCGAGCAGTACTTC; cdr3_aa: CASSKPREQYF
d_call: TRBD1; v_call: TRBV28; j_call: TRBJ1-6; clone_size: once; cdr3_nt: TGTGCCAGCAGACCAACGACAGGGGGGCGTTATTCACCCCTCCACTTT; cdr3_aa: CASRPTTGGRYSPLHF
d_call: .; v_call: TRBV18; j_call: TRBJ1-1; clone_size: few; cdr3_nt: TGTGCCAGCTCACCTCTCCCGGGTTCTCACCTCACTGAAGCTTTCTTT; cdr3_aa: CASSPLPGSHLTEAFF
d_call: .; v_call: TRBV5-1; j_call: TRBJ1-3; clone_size: .; cdr3_nt: TGCGCCAGCAGCTTGGACTGGGGACACGACCCAGTTACTGGAAACACCATATATTTT; cdr3_aa: CASSLDWGHDPVTGNTIYF
d_call: .; v_call: TRBV7-2; j_call: TRBJ2-5; clone_size: few; cdr3_nt: TGTGCCAGCATCGATAGGCGGGGGCCCCAAGAGACCCAGTACTTC; cdr3_aa: CASIDRRGPQETQYF
d_call: TRBD1; v_call: TRBV19; j_call: TRBJ1-2; clone_size: .; cdr3_nt: TGTGCCACCAAAAGGGACAGAAGTAACTATGGCTACACCTTC; cdr3_aa: CATKRDRSNYGYTF
d_call: .; v_call: TRBV19; j_call: TRBJ1-5; clone_size: .; cdr3_nt: TGTGCTACAGAGGGTCTCGGAGGGAATAGCAATCAGCCCCAGCATTTT; cdr3_aa: CATEGLGGNSNQPQHF